This T cell receptor beta chain derives from a study of CD4 and CD8 cells across lung adenocarcinoma regions. TCRdb re-called the PCR reads through MiXCR, storing one row per CDR3 protein. Of 7,500 to 9,500 distinct CDR3 sequences listed, 46% are singletons. Donors had localized lung adenocarcinoma, a non-small cell lung cancer. The CDR3 totals 11 residues. Trimming left V 3 bases short and J 4 bases short, with 6 bases between. Germline CDR1 and CDR2: DFQATT and SNEGSKA (reference sequence). The material sequenced was CD4+ T cells from the margin of a lung tumor. The sequence was collected from a female donor with lung adenocarcinoma. The CD4 and CD8 labels of this study may be unreliable. The chain combines TRBV20-1 with TRBJ2-5; D is uncertain. CDR3 region: CSASFRETQYF. The CDR3 DNA reads TGCAGTGCTAGCTTCCGAGAGACCCAGTACTTC.